The present T cell receptor beta chain was sequenced within a study of T cells in Graves' hyperthyroidism and ophthalmopathy. Enrolled ophthalmopathy patients presented with a Clinical Activity Score of at least 3, a NOSPECS grade of at least 4, and disease duration under 3 months. This clonotype was observed at least ten times. The junction had 2 bases not matched to a gene; V was cut back by 3 bases and J by 9 bases. The CDR3 is 14 amino acids. In germline, CDR1 is SGHTA, CDR2 FQGTGA. What was amplified from RNA transcripts were TCR beta CDR3 regions. In the first-round RT-PCR of the TCR CDR3, the HTBI primer set was used. MiXCR, run by TCRdb on the multiplex PCR reads, gives a single entry per CDR3 protein. The sample yields 450,000 to 650,000 distinct CDR3 sequences, over 12% seen once.

This chain joins TRBV7-3 and TRBJ1-6; 10 bases map to TRBD1. What was sequenced was blood. This TCR was recovered from a woman aged 18-35 years with Graves' ophthalmopathy. Written as DNA, the CDR3 is TGTGCCAGCAGCTTCGGGACAGGGGCTTCACCCCTCCACTTT. It codes for CASSFGTGASPLHF.